Below are 22 T cell receptor beta chains sequenced from a single sample in a study of CD8 T cells in Susac syndrome. RNA was extracted with the RNeasy kit, and a quantity of roughly 0.45 to 1 ug was reverse transcribed using random hexamers. One entry per CDR3 protein results from TCRdb running MiXCR on the immunoSEQ multiplex PCR reads. The sample lists 150,000 or so distinct CDR3 sequences, about 96% seen once, with around 0.12% in the top ten. The material sequenced was CD4+ T cells from PBMCs. These receptors came from a human donor with Susac syndrome.

This chain links TRBV9 with TRBJ2-5; 15 bases match TRBD2. CDR1 is SGDLS and CDR2 is YYNGEE in the germline V gene. The length of the CDR3 is 17 residues. After removal of 4 bases from V and 4 bases from J, the junction contained 8 bases not matched to a gene. The DNA for the CDR3 is TGTGCCAGCAGCCTGGGACTAGCGGGGGGCCTCGGAGAGACCCAGTACTTC. It translates to CASSLGLAGGLGETQYF.

The V and J genes are TRBV18 and TRBJ2-1, with D unresolved. This CDR3 has 14 amino acids. Trimming shortened V by 1 base and J by 5 bases, and 9 bases separated the two germline ends. The germline CDR1 and CDR2 sequences are KGHSH and LQKENI. The CDR3 DNA reads TGTGCCAGCTCACCACAGTGGAGTGACAATGAGCAGTTCTTC. It encodes CASSPQWSDNEQFF.

This clonotype has a handful of counts. The CDR3 DNA reads TGTGCCAGCAGCCGAGGCGGGAGGGTTGACTCTGGGGCCAACGTCCTGACTTTC. As protein: CASSRGGRVDSGANVLTF. The chain couples TRBV5-4 to TRBJ2-6, with 9 bases fitting TRBD2. In germline, CDR1 is SGHNT, CDR2 YYREEE (reference sequence). CDR3 size: 18 residues. Germline trimming cut 4 bases from V and 0 bases from J; bases unmatched to any gene: 8.

V and J are TRBV19 and TRBJ2-3, with D unclear. The V gene lost 4 bases and the J gene lost 2 bases, with 7 bases spanning the gap. The length of the CDR3 is 13 residues. Germline V CDR1 and CDR2: LNHDA, SQIVND (reference sequence). The CDR3 reads CASSRISTDTQYF. CDR3 nucleotides: TGTGCCAGTAGTAGAATATCCACAGATACGCAGTATTTT.

The V gene is TRBV29-1, the J gene TRBJ2-3; D not resolved. CDR1 is SQVTM, CDR2 ANQGSEA, per germline. There are 13 residues in the CDR3. V was trimmed by 6 bases and J by 6 bases, leaving 16 bases between them. The DNA for the CDR3 is TGCAGCGTGATTGTGGCCGGCTGGGATACGCAGTATTTT. It encodes CSVIVAGWDTQYF.

This clonotype was recorded once. V gene TRBV5-1 combines with J gene TRBJ2-4; D remains ambiguous. The germline V gene encodes CDR1 SGHRS and CDR2 YFSETQ. V lost 4 bases and J 0 bases, leaving 14 bases between the germline ends. The CDR3 has 16 amino acids. The CDR3 loop reads CASSPLHSQAKNIQYF. The CDR3 DNA sequence: TGCGCCAGCAGCCCCCTGCACAGCCAAGCCAAAAACATTCAGTACTTC.

The rearrangement uses TRBV5-1 and TRBJ1-2, with a possible D match to TRBD1 (5 bases). Trimming took 0 bases from V and 4 from J, leaving 10 bases between them. Per germline, CDR1 SGHRS and CDR2 YFSETQ. This CDR3 comprises 14 residues. CDR3 bases: TGCGCCAGCAGCTTGGGCGGCGGGACCTATGGCTACACCTTC. Translation gives CASSLGGGTYGYTF.

V gene TRBV29-1 combines with J gene TRBJ1-1, with no clear D. Trimming removed 5 bases at V and 4 bases at J, with 8 bases between. The CDR3 runs to 11 residues. Per the germline V gene, CDR1 is SQVTM and CDR2 is ANQGSEA. The CDR3 sequence: CSVYAGTEAFF. Written as DNA, the CDR3 is TGCAGCGTTTACGCGGGCACTGAAGCTTTCTTT. The full variable domain, with the rest looked up from reference TRBV29-1 and TRBJ1-1, is SAVISQKPSRDICQRGTSLTIQCQVDSQVTMMFWYRQQPGQSLTLIATANQGSEATYESGFVIDKFPISRPNLTFSTLTVSNMSPEDSSIYLCSVYAGTEAFFGQGTRLTVV.

CDR3 residues: CASSLAKGGYTF. The CDR3 DNA is TGTGCCAGCAGCTTAGCAAAGGGCGGCTACACCTTC. This chain links TRBV7-9 with TRBJ1-2, with unresolved D. Germline V gene lookup returns CDR1 SEHNR and CDR2 FQNEAQ (reference sequence). Trimming removed 0 bases from V and 8 bases from J, with 7 bases in between. This CDR3 spans 12 amino acids. Looking up the rest from reference TRBV7-9 and TRBJ1-2 gives the full variable domain: DTGVSQNPRHKITKRGQNVTFRCDPISEHNRLYWYRQTLGQGPEFLTYFQNEAQLEKSRLLSDRFSAERPKGSFSTLEIQRTEQGDSAMYLCASSLAKGGYTFGSGTRLTVV.

The V and J genes are TRBV20-1 and TRBJ2-1, with TRBD2 as a possible D gene (6 bases). V lost 3 bases to trimming and J lost 0 bases, with 6 bases between them. CDR1 and CDR2 (germline): DFQATT, SNEGSKA (reference sequence). CDR3 length equals 13 residues. The CDR3 bases are TGCAGTGCTAGCGGGAGCTCCTACAATGAGCAGTTCTTC. It translates to CSASGSSYNEQFF.

This clonotype appeared once. This chain uses TRBV12-3 or TRBV12-4 with TRBJ1-1; TRBD1 aligns across 7 bases. The length of the CDR3 is 14 residues. The trim removed 3 bases at V and 4 bases at J, leaving 5 bases unmatched. For the CDR3, the DNA is TGTGCCAGCAGTTTTGTAGGGGGCGTCACTGAAGCTTTCTTT. Its protein product is CASSFVGGVTEAFF.

The J gene is TRBJ2-1, the V gene TRBV5-1, with D unresolved. The length of the CDR3 is 16 residues. Trimming shortened V by 3 bases and J by 2 bases, and 15 bases separated the two germline ends. The germline CDR1 and CDR2 sequences are SGHRS and YFSETQ. The chain's CDR3 is CASSYRNRAAYNEQFF. The DNA of the CDR3 is TGCGCCAGCAGCTATCGAAACCGGGCAGCCTACAATGAGCAGTTCTTC.

This rearrangement joins TRBV27 to TRBJ2-1; D uncertain. The CDR3 is 14 residues long. The germline V and J ends were trimmed by 6 bases and 3 bases, with 12 bases remaining between them. The germline gives CDR1 MNHEY, CDR2 SMNVEV (reference sequence). The CDR3 sequence: CASSRWGNYNEQFF. DNA of the CDR3: TGTGCCAGCAGCCGGTGGGGAAACTACAATGAGCAGTTCTTC.

This chain connects TRBV20-1 to TRBJ2-3, with a possible D match to TRBD2 (5 bases). In germline, CDR1 is DFQATT, CDR2 SNEGSKA (reference sequence). The CDR3 runs 15 residues. Trimming removed 6 bases at V and 0 bases at J, with 16 bases between. CDR3 in amino acids: CSAPYERPSTDTQYF. The CDR3 nucleotides read TGCAGTGCCCCGTATGAGCGGCCCAGCACAGATACGCAGTATTTT.

V is TRBV20-1 and J is TRBJ2-7; D perhaps matches TRBD1 (5 bases). The germline CDR1 and CDR2 sequences are DFQATT and SNEGSKA (reference sequence). The CDR3 is 15 amino acids. Between the trimmed V and J ends, which lost 6 bases and 6 bases, there was a span of 24 bases. The CDR3 nucleotides read TGCAGTGCGGGAATCCCTAGGGCAGGGATCGTCGAGCAGTACTTC. This gives the protein CSAGIPRAGIVEQYF.

The chain combines TRBV20-1 with TRBJ2-2, with D unresolved. In germline, CDR1 is DFQATT, CDR2 SNEGSKA (reference sequence). Trimming left V 6 bases short and J 1 base short, with 15 bases between. The CDR3 loop spans 15 amino acids. Here the CDR3 reads CSAPKPQVNTGELFF. The CDR3 region has the DNA TGCAGTGCACCGAAACCTCAGGTGAACACCGGGGAGCTGTTTTTT.

This sequence joins TRBV20-1 and TRBJ2-3; D might be TRBD1 or TRBD2, each matching 7 bases. Germline V gene data show CDR1 as DFQATT and CDR2 as SNEGSKA (reference sequence). This CDR3 contains 15 residues. Trimming pared 3 bases from V and 1 base from J, leaving 14 bases between. Here the CDR3 reads CSASSQGGRTDTQYF. CDR3 DNA sequence: TGCAGTGCTAGCTCTCAGGGGGGGCGCACAGATACGCAGTATTTT.

The chain employs TRBV9 and TRBJ2-1; D gene unclear. CDR3 length: 13 amino acids. Trimming shortened V by 0 bases and J by 6 bases, and 7 bases separated the two germline ends. Germline V lookup: CDR1 SGDLS, CDR2 YYNGEE. CDR3 nucleotide sequence: TGTGCCAGCAGCGTAGTAGGCAGCAATGAGCAGTTCTTC. Translation: CASSVVGSNEQFF. Based on the CDR3 plus reference TRBV9 and TRBJ2-1, the full variable domain is DSGVTQTPKHLITATGQRVTLRCSPRSGDLSVYWYQQSLDQGLQFLIQYYNGEERAKGNILERFSAQQFPDLHSELNLSSLELGDSALYFCASSVVGSNEQFFGPGTRLTVL.

V gene TRBV20-1 combines with J gene TRBJ2-1; D gene ambiguous. Trimming removed 0 bases at V and 12 bases at J, with 12 bases between. The length of the CDR3 is 12 residues. CDR1 is DFQATT and CDR2 is SNEGSKA in the germline V gene (reference sequence). The CDR3 nucleotides read TGCAGTGCTAGAGATACCGCCCCGGGGCAGTTCTTC. Its protein product is CSARDTAPGQFF.

A few counts support this clonotype. This sequence joins TRBV6-2 or TRBV6-3 and TRBJ2-1, with 10 bases lining up with TRBD2. This CDR3 has 15 amino acids. Germline V gives CDR1 MNHEY, CDR2 SVGEGT. V lost 5 bases to trimming and J lost 0 bases; unmatched junction nucleotides: 1. Written as DNA, the CDR3 is TGTGCCAGCAGTCTAGCGGGGGCCTCCTACAATGAGCAGTTCTTC. It is translated as CASSLAGASYNEQFF.

The chain combines TRBV19 with TRBJ2-1; TRBD1 is a possible D gene (6 bases). Germline assignment: CDR1 LNHDA and CDR2 SQIVND (reference sequence). The ends were cut back, 11 bases at V and 6 bases at J, with 11 bases in the middle. The CDR3 is 11 amino acids. CDR3 sequence reads: CASRGSNEQFF. CDR3 coding DNA: TGTGCCTCTAGGGGGAGCAATGAGCAGTTCTTC.

The chain recombines TRBV5-4 with TRBJ2-5; D tentatively fits TRBD1 or TRBD2 (5 bases each). Germline-derived CDR1 and CDR2 are SGHNT and YYREEE (reference sequence). The CDR3 totals 15 residues. The V end was cut by 0 bases, the J end by 4 bases, with 13 bases between. CDR3 amino acids: CASSLEGPGGETQYF. The CDR3 bases are TGTGCCAGCAGCTTGGAGGGACCAGGAGGAGAGACCCAGTACTTC.